The 3 T cell receptor beta chains presented below share a single source sample, sequenced in a study of cytomegalovirus exposure and HLA in healthy donors. PCR employed 60 Vbeta and 13 Jbeta primers. The data were produced by immunoSEQ multiplex PCR, yet TCRdb's version contains in-frame clones alone and is incomplete. The repertoire has about 200,000 clones, about four fifths of them found once; the top ten carry roughly 1.6%. The sample taken for sequencing was PBMCs. The receptors derive from a woman younger than 30 in good health and CMV-seronegative.

This clone was seen once. This chain uses TRBV7-8 with TRBJ2-5; D perhaps matches TRBD1 (5 bases). Germline CDR1 SGHVS, CDR2 FQNEAQ. This CDR3 is 14 amino acids long. V lost 5 bases and J lost 4, with 14 bases in between. The CDR3 DNA follows: TGTGCCAGCAGCAGATTTCAGGGTTTAGAGACCCAGTACTTC. Protein sequence: CASSRFQGLETQYF.

This clone was picked up one time. This sequence joins TRBV7-2 and TRBJ1-4; 8 bases are a match to TRBD1. The CDR3 is 15 residues long. J was trimmed by 7 bases and V by 3 bases; bases with no gene match: 7. Germline lookup yields CDR1 SGHTA and CDR2 FQGNSA. The CDR3 here is CASSLNRGAVEKLFF. The CDR3 region has the DNA TGTGCCAGCAGCTTGAACAGGGGGGCGGTTGAAAAACTGTTTTTT.

The table lists this clone with a count of one. The chain combines TRBV19 with TRBJ1-2; D is possibly TRBD1 (5 bases). V lost 3 bases and J 6 bases, leaving 14 bases between the germline ends. Germline V CDR1 and CDR2: LNHDA, SQIVND (reference sequence). CDR3 length: 14 amino acids. The CDR3 DNA reads TGTGCCAGTAGTATCGGCGGGACGACTGATGGCTACACCTTC. Translation: CASSIGGTTDGYTF.